A selection of T cell receptor beta chains follows, all from one sample in a study of OX40 agonist ivuxolimab in advanced cancers. Clones were sequenced by immunoSEQ multiplex PCR, and TCRdb holds only the in-frame ones, with some missing. The table records about 71,000 clones, around 80% of them present only once. The specimen comprised CD4+ or CD8+ T cells sorted from blood, sampled in a trial of the OX40 agonist ivuxolimab. The source is an adult with an advanced solid tumor such as melanoma, head and neck, liver or kidney cancer. Both conserved end residues are part of each CDR3. D genes are given only for firm matches. Expanded clones are given a class, and other clones once, few, many or no size at all.

CASSQEWGTAAYEQYF	TGCGCCAGCAGCCAAGAATGGGGGACGGCCGCCTACGAGCAGTACTTC	.	.	TRBJ2-7	TRBV4-1
CASSAQPLREQFF	TGTGCCAGCAGCGCTCAACCCCTCAGGGAGCAGTTCTTC	.	.	TRBJ2-1	TRBV9
CASSRAGFEAFF	TGTGCCAGCAGTCGGGCAGGGTTTGAAGCTTTCTTT	many	.	TRBJ1-1	TRBV28
CASSDRRDTEAFF	TGTGCCAGCTCAGACAGACGAGACACTGAAGCTTTCTTT	few	.	TRBJ1-1	TRBV18
CASSTPMTRKGGNTIYF	TGTGCCAGTAGTACTCCGATGACCCGTAAGGGCGGAAACACCATATATTTT	.	.	TRBJ1-3	TRBV19
CASSLASSAYEQYF	TGTGCCAGCAGCTTAGCGTCGTCAGCCTACGAGCAGTACTTC	few	.	TRBJ2-7	TRBV7-2
CASSQERQALRYGYTF	TGCGCCAGCAGCCAAGAGAGACAGGCGCTTCGCTATGGCTACACCTTC	few	.	TRBJ1-2	TRBV4-1
CASSATTLEQYF	TGTGCCAGCAGTGCCACTACCCTCGAGCAGTACTTC	.	.	TRBJ2-7	TRBV6-1
CASTPRDNTGYGYTF	TGTGCCAGCACTCCCCGGGACAACACTGGATATGGCTACACCTTC	.	.	TRBJ1-2	TRBV2
CAWSVGHVNQPQHF	TGTGCCTGGAGTGTTGGACACGTCAATCAGCCCCAGCATTTT	.	.	TRBJ1-5	TRBV30
CASSSPGETDTQYF	TGTGCCAGCAGTTCGCCAGGTGAAACAGATACGCAGTATTTT	.	.	TRBJ2-3	TRBV5-4
CASSLGVLSSEKLFF	TGTGCCAGCAGCTTAGGGGTCCTAAGTTCTGAAAAACTGTTTTTT	few	.	TRBJ1-4	TRBV13
CAWSVLWEGLGNEQFF	TGTGCCTGGAGCGTTCTTTGGGAGGGCCTTGGTAATGAGCAGTTCTTC	.	TRBD2	TRBJ2-1	TRBV30
CASSSRDRGGYGYTF	TGTGCCAGCAGCTCGAGGGACAGGGGAGGATACGGCTACACCTTC	.	TRBD1	TRBJ1-2	TRBV7-8
CATSRRQVFTGELFF	TGTGCCACCAGCAGGAGACAGGTTTTCACCGGGGAGCTGTTTTTT	.	.	TRBJ2-2	TRBV15
CAWSVRPNRGSTNEKLFF	TGTGCCTGGAGTGTACGCCCAAACAGGGGATCCACTAATGAAAAACTGTTTTTT	.	TRBD1	TRBJ1-4	TRBV30
CASSSQGISYEQYF	TGTGCCAGCAGCTCACAGGGGATCTCCTACGAGCAGTACTTC	.	TRBD1	TRBJ2-7	TRBV11-2
CASSFSGGQGEQFF	TGTGCCAGCAGCTTTAGCGGGGGGCAGGGTGAGCAGTTCTTC	.	TRBD2	TRBJ2-1	TRBV7-2
CASSLVGGSTQETQYF	TGTGCCAGCAGCTTGGTCGGAGGGAGTACCCAAGAGACCCAGTACTTC	.	.	TRBJ2-5	TRBV5-8
CASRYGLAGGGELFF	TGTGCCAGCAGATATGGACTAGCGGGAGGAGGGGAGCTGTTTTTT	.	TRBD2	TRBJ2-2	TRBV28